The source of this T cell receptor (beta chain) is a study of cytomegalovirus exposure and HLA in healthy donors. The V gene end was trimmed by 5 bases and the J gene end by 5 bases; junction bases not matched to a gene: 6. The CDR3 is 13 residues long. Per germline, CDR1 LNHDA and CDR2 SQIVND (reference sequence). The PCR contained 60 Vbeta and 13 Jbeta primers. Sequenced by immunoSEQ multiplex PCR; TCRdb stores in-frame clones only, minus some. The data contain 110,000 to 150,000 clones, less than 10% of them singletons. This clone has more than one count but fewer than ten. Its antigen is unidentified. Study-level results: When analyzed later, a missense DCLRE1C variant was found to be linked to TCR beta V- and J-gene trimming.

The receptor was isolated from a man in his fifties in good health and CMV-seronegative. Sequencing input: PBMCs. J is TRBJ2-7 and V is TRBV19; TRBD1 agrees at 7 bases. The CDR3 bases are TGTGCCAGTAGTGTGACAGGGACCGACGAGCAGTACTTC. Its translation is CASSVTGTDEQYF.